This T cell receptor (beta chain) was retrieved from a study of blood T cell repertoires in COVID-19. Study information: Sites in the United States, Italy and Spain provided acute and convalescent COVID-19 samples. The cDNA or gDNA used as material had been derived from T cells, B-cell-depleted T cells, or PBMCs.

This CDR3 is built from 15 residues. Per the germline V gene, CDR1 is SNHLY and CDR2 is FYNNEI. Per the original data handling: Estimation of nucleated cell counts relied on the amplification of reference gene primers. Data came from immunoSEQ multiplex PCR; TCRdb stores just in-frame clones and leaves some out. The DNA gave D and trimming, while V, J and clone size come from that table. The sample lists 70,000 to 75,000 clones; about 82% were seen once. On this clone itself: The germline gene is not matched at one end of the junction; a read error may be the cause.

The chain is built from TRBV2 and TRBJ2-3; 9 nucleotides line up with TRBD2. The sequenced sample was peripheral blood. This sequence originates from a woman older than 75 with active or convalescent COVID-19. The chain's CDR3 is CASSESLVRLAGLHF. The CDR3 DNA follows: TGTGCCAGCAGTGAAAGTTTGGTAAGGCTAGCGGGATTGCATTTT.